This T cell receptor (beta chain) was retrieved from a study of cytomegalovirus exposure and HLA in healthy donors. Findings and caveats of the study: Using the classifier, cytomegalovirus status was reportedly diagnosed with high specificity and sensitivity. In a later analysis, V- and J-gene trimming of beta chains associated with a DCLRE1C missense variant, replicated independently.

Both 60 Vbeta primers and 13 Jbeta primers went into the PCR. Generated by immunoSEQ multiplex PCR, the TCRdb table keeps only in-frame clones and is missing some. Among around 150,000 clones listed, 70% to 90% were seen once. Trimming took off 0 bases at V and 1 base at J, with 4 bases between the two ends. Germline V lookup: CDR1 SGDLS, CDR2 YYNGEE. The CDR3 covers 14 residues. On this clone itself: What it binds is unknown.

The source is a man between 40 and 49 years old in good health and CMV-seronegative. V is TRBV9 and J is TRBJ1-4, with D unresolved. What was sequenced was PBMCs. CDR3 in amino acids: CASSVDRTNEKLFF. In DNA form, the CDR3 reads TGTGCCAGCAGCGTAGACAGAACTAATGAAAAACTGTTTTTT.